The 10 T cell receptor beta chains presented below share a single source sample, sequenced in a study of T cell repertoires in cytomegalovirus infection. One entry per CDR3 protein, called by TCRdb with MiXCR from the reads. The sample has 650,000 to 850,000 distinct CDR3 sequences; roughly 29% are singletons. These receptors lack a known antigen. Sequences were derived from cultured CD8+ T cells from PBMCs, sampled from culture after CMV antigen stimulation. Source of these receptors: a human donor in good health (CMV status not recorded). Some clones in this sample may be carry-over from other donors' samples.

This clonotype has just a few counts. V is TRBV6-2 or TRBV6-3 and J is TRBJ2-1; the match to TRBD1 covers 7 bases. Trimming removed 0 bases from V and 7 bases from J; junction bases left unmatched: 6. Germline CDR1 MNHEY, CDR2 SVGEGT. This CDR3 spans 15 amino acids. CDR3 protein: CASSYSIDRANEQFF. The DNA for the CDR3 is TGTGCCAGCAGTTACTCGATCGACAGGGCAAATGAGCAGTTCTTC.

This clonotype was counted only a few times. The rearrangement links TRBV27 to TRBJ2-1; D ambiguous. The CDR3 extends over 12 amino acids. V lost 3 bases to trimming and J lost 7 bases, with 7 bases between them. The germline V gene has CDR1 MNHEY and CDR2 SMNVEV (reference sequence). CDR3 loop: CASSFSRNEQFF. The CDR3 nucleotides read TGTGCCAGCAGTTTTAGTCGAAATGAGCAGTTCTTC.

In this sample, this clonotype turned up a few times. The chain links TRBV7-2 to TRBJ2-2; D unclear. CDR1 SGHTA and CDR2 FQGNSA come from the germline V gene. The CDR3 spans 12 residues. V was cut by 9 bases and J by 3 bases, with 8 bases left in between. The CDR3 coding sequence is TGTGCCAGGGCAGGTGACACCGGGGAGCTGTTTTTT. This codes for CARAGDTGELFF.

The chain employs TRBV12-5 and TRBJ2-1, with D possibly TRBD2 on 5 matching bases. The CDR3 consists of 14 residues. The germline CDR1 and CDR2 sequences are LGHNT and FRNRAP. Trimming stripped 7 bases from V and 8 bases from J, with 18 bases between. CDR3 DNA: TGTGCTAGTGCCGAGTTTCCGGGGAGCGATGAGCAGTTCTTC. Its translation: CASAEFPGSDEQFF.

In its sample, this clonotype was seen many times. This chain uses TRBV12-3 or TRBV12-4 with TRBJ2-5; weak D call: TRBD2 (5 bases). V lost 3 bases, J lost 2 bases, and 10 bases lay in between. The CDR3 is 14 amino acids. DNA of the CDR3: TGTGCCAGCAGTTTGAGAGCGGAACAAGAGACCCAGTACTTC. Translated: CASSLRAEQETQYF.

The chain carries TRBV12-3 or TRBV12-4 and TRBJ1-3, with a possible D match to TRBD1 (5 bases). V gave up 3 bases and J gave up 2 bases, with 14 bases separating them. This CDR3 contains 16 residues. The CDR3 is CASSFQLEGTGNTIYF. The CDR3, as DNA: TGTGCCAGCAGTTTTCAGTTGGAGGGGACTGGAAACACCATATATTTT.

The chain couples TRBV27 to TRBJ2-3; weak D call: TRBD2 (5 bases). CDR3 length: 13 amino acids. Per the germline V gene, CDR1 is MNHEY and CDR2 is SMNVEV (reference sequence). The germline V and J ends were trimmed by 7 bases and 4 bases, with 12 bases remaining between them. The CDR3 loop is CASMDGGADTQYF. The CDR3 bases are TGTGCCAGCATGGATGGAGGTGCAGATACGCAGTATTTT.

The chain uses TRBV12-3 or TRBV12-4 and TRBJ1-4; D uncertain. The CDR3 is made up of 16 amino acids. The V end was cut by 4 bases, the J end by 3 bases, with 15 bases between. The CDR3 loop is CASSYSHGIPNEKLFF. CDR3 in DNA: TGTGCCAGCAGTTACTCTCATGGGATTCCTAATGAAAAACTGTTTTTT.

The gene calls are TRBV7-4 and TRBJ1-2; maybe TRBD1 (5 bases). V was trimmed by 5 bases and J by 7 bases, leaving 20 bases between them. This CDR3 is built from 15 residues. The germline V gene encodes CDR1 SGHVT and CDR2 SQSDAQ. CDR3 protein: CASSPLTAGPGGYTF. CDR3 bases: TGTGCCAGCAGCCCCTTAACGGCAGGGCCGGGTGGCTACACCTTC.

The rearrangement links TRBV27 to TRBJ2-5; TRBD2 is a possible D gene (7 bases). The length of the CDR3 is 15 residues. Germline assignment: CDR1 MNHEY and CDR2 SMNVEV (reference sequence). The V and J ends lost 1 base and 5 bases respectively, with 14 bases between them. CDR3 sequence reads: CASSLWGGDSETQYF. As DNA, the CDR3 is TGTGCCAGCAGTTTATGGGGGGGCGATTCGGAGACCCAGTACTTC.